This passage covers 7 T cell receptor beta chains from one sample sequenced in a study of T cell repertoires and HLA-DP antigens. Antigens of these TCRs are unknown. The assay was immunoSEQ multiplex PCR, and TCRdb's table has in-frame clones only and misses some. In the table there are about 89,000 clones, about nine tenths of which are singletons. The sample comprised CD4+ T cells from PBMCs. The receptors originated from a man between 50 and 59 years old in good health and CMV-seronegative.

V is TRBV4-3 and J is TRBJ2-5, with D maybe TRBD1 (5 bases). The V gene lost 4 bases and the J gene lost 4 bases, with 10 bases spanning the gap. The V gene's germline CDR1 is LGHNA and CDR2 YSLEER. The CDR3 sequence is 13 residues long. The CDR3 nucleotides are TGCGCCAGCAGCCGGGGCAGGGCAGAGACCCAGTACTTC. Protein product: CASSRGRAETQYF.

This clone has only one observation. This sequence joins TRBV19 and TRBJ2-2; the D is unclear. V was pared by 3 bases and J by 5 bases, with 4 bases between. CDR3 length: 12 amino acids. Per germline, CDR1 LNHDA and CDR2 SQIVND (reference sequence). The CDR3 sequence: CASSIQTGELFF. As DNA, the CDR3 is TGTGCCAGTAGTATCCAGACCGGGGAGCTGTTTTTT.

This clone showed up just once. The CDR3 coding sequence is TGTGCCAGCAGTTACCCTTCAGGGGGAGGTAATGAAAAACTGTTTTTT. The encoded protein is CASSYPSGGGNEKLFF. The rearrangement links TRBV6-6 to TRBJ1-4, with 7 bases identical to TRBD1. Germline trimming cut 2 bases from V and 4 bases from J; bases unmatched to any gene: 7. Germline CDR1 and CDR2: MNHNY and SVGAGI (reference sequence). CDR3 length: 16 amino acids.

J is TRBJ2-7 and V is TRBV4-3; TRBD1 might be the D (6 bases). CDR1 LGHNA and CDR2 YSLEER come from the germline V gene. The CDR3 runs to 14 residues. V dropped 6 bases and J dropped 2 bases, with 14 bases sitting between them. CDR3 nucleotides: TGCGCCAGCAGTCAACAGGGTTTCGCCTACGAGCAGTACTTC. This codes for CASSQQGFAYEQYF.

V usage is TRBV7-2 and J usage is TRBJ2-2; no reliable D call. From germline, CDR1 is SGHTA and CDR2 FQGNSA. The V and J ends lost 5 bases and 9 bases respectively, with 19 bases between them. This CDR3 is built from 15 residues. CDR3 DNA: TGTGCCAGCAGCACTTCAAGGTCTGGGGTCCGGGAGCTGTTTTTT. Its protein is CASSTSRSGVRELFF.

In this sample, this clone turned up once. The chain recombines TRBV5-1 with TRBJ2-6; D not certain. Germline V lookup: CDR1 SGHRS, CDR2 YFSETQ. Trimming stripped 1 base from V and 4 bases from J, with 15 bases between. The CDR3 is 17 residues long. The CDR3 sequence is CASSLNSPLLGANVLTF. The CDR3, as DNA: TGCGCCAGCAGCTTGAACTCACCGCTACTGGGGGCCAACGTCCTGACTTTC.

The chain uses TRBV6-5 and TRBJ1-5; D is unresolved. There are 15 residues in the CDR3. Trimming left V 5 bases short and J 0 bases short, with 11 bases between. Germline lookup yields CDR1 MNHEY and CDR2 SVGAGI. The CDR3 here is CASSGGQNSNQPQHF. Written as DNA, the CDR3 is TGTGCCAGCAGTGGAGGGCAGAATAGCAATCAGCCCCAGCATTTT.